The subject of this entry is one T cell receptor (beta chain). This specimen comes from a study of human T cells and chemical hapten exposure. The time point is: pre-sensitization, week 0. Treatment meaning: therapeutic diphenylcyclopropenone sensitization with weekly scalp DPC. The study drew its donors from alopecia patients who were 18 to 70 years old and suitable for DPC. Study processing details: Sample TCR counts, which ranged from roughly 23,224 to 750,000, had a median of approximately 95,000. One entry per CDR3 protein, called by TCRdb with MiXCR from the RACE reads. TCRdb, not the authors, supplied the V and J calls. The table shows roughly 260,000 distinct CDR3 sequences, with 7% to 10% occurring only once. This TCR derives from a woman aged 40 to 49 with alopecia areata. Some clones in this sample may be carry-over from other donors' samples. Sequencing was performed on whole blood, taken in connection with sensitization to the hapten diphenylcyclopropenone (DPC).

CDR3 protein: CASSSGRLQGSGANVLTF. CDR3 coding DNA: TGCGCCAGCAGCTCGGGACGGCTACAGGGCTCTGGGGCCAACGTCCTGACTTTC. The J gene is TRBJ2-6, the V gene TRBV5-1, with a weak D call TRBD1 (6 bases). Germline V lookup: CDR1 SGHRS, CDR2 YFSETQ. The CDR3 length is 18 residues. Between the trimmed V and J ends, which lost 3 bases and 0 bases, there was a span of 16 bases.